This is a list of T cell receptor beta chains from one sample in a study of T cell responses to AZD1222 COVID-19 vaccine. Method: immunoSEQ multiplex PCR; TCRdb's copy keeps in-frame clones and lacks some. The sample yields 150,000 to 200,000 clones, around nine tenths seen once. The source was peripheral blood, collected 28 days after the second AZD1222 dose. Every receptor here comes from an adult who received the AZD1222 COVID-19 vaccine. The CDR3 runs from the conserved cysteine through the conserved F or W. D genes are given only for firm matches. Only part of the rows carry a size: once, few, many, or a class if the clone is expanded.

len,v_gene,j_gene,d_gene,abundance,CDR3nt,CDR3aa
15,TRBV18,TRBJ2-1,TRBD2,.,TGTGCCAGCTCTCTCCCGGGAGGATCATACAATGAGCAGTTCTTC,CASSLPGGSYNEQFF
16,TRBV3-1/TRBV3-2,TRBJ2-2,TRBD2,.,TGTGCCAGCAGCCGAGGGACTAGCGGCTACACCGGGGAGCTGTTTTTT,CASSRGTSGYTGELFF
14,TRBV5-1,TRBJ1-2,.,.,TGCGCCAGCAGCTTGGAGGGGACCAACTATGGCTACACCTTC,CASSLEGTNYGYTF
16,TRBV7-9,TRBJ1-1,.,.,TGTGCCAGCAGCCCACCGGGGGGCAGAGTGCTCACTGAAGCTTTCTTT,CASSPPGGRVLTEAFF
15,TRBV2,TRBJ2-1,TRBD2,.,TGTGCCAGCACCCCGGGACTAGCGGGACAGCGCGAGCAGTTCTTC,CASTPGLAGQREQFF
15,TRBV7-8,TRBJ2-2,TRBD1,.,TGTGCCAGCAGCGCTGGACAGGGGACCACCGGGGAGCTGTTTTTT,CASSAGQGTTGELFF
12,TRBV28,TRBJ1-5,TRBD1,few,TGTGCCAGTGACAGGGTAGATCAGCCCCAGCATTTT,CASDRVDQPQHF
12,TRBV9,TRBJ2-7,.,.,TGTGCCAGCAGCCCCAGCGGTTACGAGCAGTACTTC,CASSPSGYEQYF
14,TRBV9,TRBJ2-5,TRBD1,.,TGTGCCAGCAGCCCCAGGGGGCGCCGGGAGACCCAGTACTTC,CASSPRGRRETQYF
18,TRBV23-1,TRBJ2-7,TRBD2,.,TGCGCCAGCAGTCACTATAGCGGGATTCGCCAACACGCCTACGAGCAGTACTTC,CASSHYSGIRQHAYEQYF
13,TRBV28,TRBJ1-2,.,.,TGTGCCAGCAGTTTCTCGGGAACCTATGGCTACACCTTC,CASSFSGTYGYTF
13,TRBV18,TRBJ2-7,TRBD1,.,TGTGCCAGCTCCCTCGAACTCCGGGACAGTGAGTACTTC,CASSLELRDSEYF
13,TRBV5-8,TRBJ2-7,.,.,TGTGCCAGCAGCTTCGGGCCTAACCGCGAGCAGTACTTC,CASSFGPNREQYF
14,TRBV6-5,TRBJ2-3,TRBD2,.,TGTGCCAGCGGCGGGCGGGGGAACACAGATACGCAGTATTTT,CASGGRGNTDTQYF
16,TRBV6-6,TRBJ2-3,TRBD2,.,TGTGCCAGCAGTGGGACTAGCGGGAGAGGGACAGATACGCAGTATTTT,CASSGTSGRGTDTQYF
13,TRBV5-3,TRBJ2-7,.,.,TGTGCCAGAAGCTTGGTTTCCAGGGACGAGCAGTACTTC,CARSLVSRDEQYF
15,TRBV9,TRBJ2-1,TRBD2,few,TGTGCCAGCAGCGTAGCGGGCGGGAGTGTCAATGAGCAGTTCTTC,CASSVAGGSVNEQFF
13,TRBV7-8,TRBJ1-6,.,.,TGTGCCAGCAGCTTATTGAGTAATTCACCCCTCCACTTT,CASSLLSNSPLHF
14,TRBV5-1,TRBJ2-7,TRBD1,.,TGCGCCAGCAGCGTCGGGACAGGACAACCCGAGCAGTACTTC,CASSVGTGQPEQYF
14,TRBV5-6,TRBJ2-5,TRBD2,.,TGTGCCAGCAGCTTGAAGAGCGGGAGTTATACCCAGTACTTC,CASSLKSGSYTQYF
14,TRBV28,TRBJ2-7,.,.,TGTGCCAGCAGTTGGGGGCGGGGCGGCTACGAGCAGTACTTC,CASSWGRGGYEQYF
14,TRBV2,TRBJ2-7,.,.,TGTGCCAGCAGTAAAGCTGAGGGGCCGGGGGAGCAGTACTTC,CASSKAEGPGEQYF
12,TRBV27,TRBJ2-7,TRBD1,.,TGTGCCAGCAGGACAGGGCCTTACGAGCAGTACTTC,CASRTGPYEQYF
19,TRBV24-1,TRBJ2-1,TRBD2,.,TGTGCCACCAGTGACCCTGGCCGAACGGGCGGGAGAATCTACAATGAGCAGTTCTTC,CATSDPGRTGGRIYNEQFF
16,TRBV24-1,TRBJ2-5,.,.,TGTGCCACCAGTGATTTAGGCGGCTGGGGCCAAGAGACCCAGTACTTC,CATSDLGGWGQETQYF
16,TRBV19,TRBJ1-5,.,.,TGTGCCAGTAGTATAGCTACAGGGACAAGCAATCAGCCCCAGCATTTT,CASSIATGTSNQPQHF
16,TRBV27,TRBJ2-3,.,.,TGTGCCAGCAGTTCGCAACCTTCGCGGCACACAGATACGCAGTATTTT,CASSSQPSRHTDTQYF
17,TRBV14,TRBJ1-1,TRBD1,once,TGTGCCAGCAGCCACCCAATATTTAACAGGGGGCCCACTGAAGCTTTCTTT,CASSHPIFNRGPTEAFF
14,TRBV28,TRBJ1-1,.,once,TGTGCCAGCAGTTTATCGAACAGTAACACTGAAGCTTTCTTT,CASSLSNSNTEAFF
14,TRBV2,TRBJ2-5,.,.,TGTGCCACCGCTCTGAGAGGGACGGGAGAGACCCAGTACTTC,CATALRGTGETQYF
15,TRBV21-1,TRBJ2-1,.,.,TGTGCCAGCGTCACAGGCCCTAGCGGGAGGCGTGAGCAGTTCTTC,CASVTGPSGRREQFF
14,TRBV7-2,TRBJ2-7,TRBD1,few,TGTGCCAGCAGCTTAGACCGGACAGGGGCCGAGCAGTACTTC,CASSLDRTGAEQYF
13,TRBV29-1,TRBJ2-3,.,.,TGCAGCGTTGAAATGTCTTTCACAGATACGCAGTATTTT,CSVEMSFTDTQYF
14,TRBV7-9,TRBJ2-5,TRBD1,.,TGTGCCAGCAGCAGAGGACAGGGTGTCGAGACCCAGTACTTC,CASSRGQGVETQYF
15,TRBV7-9,TRBJ1-2,.,.,TGTGCCAGCAGCCTCCAGTCGGGGGGGCCGGGTGGCTACACCTTC,CASSLQSGGPGGYTF